This TCR beta chain was documented in a study of radiotherapy plus CTLA-4 blockade in lung cancer. Findings of the study overall: An expansion of tumor-derived TCR clones occurred in blood after radiotherapy plus ipilimumab.

About this clone itself: What it binds is not known.

TCRdb's table, derived via immunoSEQ multiplex PCR, lists solely in-frame clones and lacks some. The data hold over 85,000 clones, with approximately 75% observed a single time. The germline V gene has CDR1 KGHSH and CDR2 LQKENI. Trimming stripped 3 bases from V and 4 bases from J, with 12 bases between. The CDR3 covers 14 residues. Focal radiation and CTLA-4 blockade (ipilimumab) were tested in chemo-refractory metastatic non-small-cell lung cancer patients. This chain connects TRBV18 to TRBJ2-5, with a weak D call TRBD1 (5 bases). The TCR was taken from a human donor with non-small cell lung cancer who had a partial response to radiotherapy plus ipilimumab. Some clones in this sample may be carry-over from other donors' samples. Sequences were derived from peripheral blood, sampled from a patient treated with radiotherapy plus ipilimumab. The CDR3 coding sequence is TGTGCCAGCTCACCCGGCAGGGCCCCAGAGACCCAGTACTTC. Amino acids: CASSPGRAPETQYF.